This record covers a single T cell receptor beta chain. Its antigen remains unknown. This table comes from immunoSEQ multiplex PCR, and its TCRdb copy is limited to in-frame clones, with some not included. The sample holds more than 350,000 clones, about 93% seen once. Indicated treatment: 19 received Ad26.COV2.S at low or high dose, single or two shots; 5 received placebo; per-sample allocation not given. The samples date from day 63 after the first vaccine or placebo injection. The donor's status was that of an adult aged 18-55 years in Boston. The CDR3 contains 17 residues. The data originate from a study of Ad26.COV2.S vaccination and SARS-CoV-2 variants. The study's findings and limits: Spike-specific TCR breadth was greater after Ad26.COV2.S than placebo.

This sequence was found in a person between 18 and 60 years old who received the Ad26.COV2.S COVID-19 vaccine or a placebo. This chain joins TRBV21-1 and TRBJ1-2; TRBD1 is the table's D call and was not checked against the DNA. TRBV21-1 is classified as a pseudogene. The sample consisted of peripheral blood, taken in a trial of Ad26.COV2.S vaccine versus placebo. The CDR3 nucleotides read TGTGCCAGCAGCAAAACGTTCTTGACAGGGGGCGAGGATGGCTACACCTTC. Translation: CASSKTFLTGGEDGYTF.